This T cell receptor beta chain was identified in a study of blood T cell repertoires in COVID-19. Background on the study: T cells, B-cell-depleted T cells, or PBMCs supplied cDNA or gDNA.

Original methodology: Nucleated cell number was recorded as an estimate derived from reference gene primer amplification. Profiled with immunoSEQ multiplex PCR; TCRdb holds only in-frame clones, not every one. The V and J calls and clone size were taken over from that table, and D and trimming were inferred from the DNA. Counted here are about 370,000 clones, nearly 90% occurring once; the ten biggest clones make up about 1.8%. CDR1 KGHSH and CDR2 LQKENI come from the germline V gene. The V end was cut by 1 base, the J end by 4 bases, with 10 bases between. This CDR3 contains 14 residues. Participant-reported clinical history was the basis for cohort assignment.

The sequence was collected from a woman aged 25 to 39 who had recovered from COVID-19. The chain recombines TRBV18 with TRBJ1-2; no clear D. Sequencing was done on a sample of PBMCs or T cells enriched from blood (not recorded which). This CDR3 reads CASSPLPGAYGYTF. In DNA, the CDR3 is TGTGCCAGCTCACCACTCCCGGGAGCCTATGGCTACACCTTC. The whole variable domain, remainder taken from reference TRBV18 and TRBJ1-2, is NAGVMQNPRHLVRRRGQEARLRCSPMKGHSHVYWYRQLPEEGLKFMVYLQKENIIDESGMPKERFSAEFPKEGPSILRIQQVVRGDSAAYFCASSPLPGAYGYTFGSGTRLTVV.